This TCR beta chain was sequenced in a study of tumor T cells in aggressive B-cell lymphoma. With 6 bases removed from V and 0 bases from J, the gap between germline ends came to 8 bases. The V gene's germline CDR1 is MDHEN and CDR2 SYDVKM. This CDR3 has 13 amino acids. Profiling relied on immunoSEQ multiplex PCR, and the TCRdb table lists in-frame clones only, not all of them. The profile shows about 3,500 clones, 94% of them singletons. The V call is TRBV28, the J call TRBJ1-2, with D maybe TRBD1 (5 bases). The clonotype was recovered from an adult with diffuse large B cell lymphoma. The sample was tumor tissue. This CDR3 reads CASRLTANYGYTF. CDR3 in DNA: TGTGCCAGCAGATTGACAGCTAACTATGGCTACACCTTC.